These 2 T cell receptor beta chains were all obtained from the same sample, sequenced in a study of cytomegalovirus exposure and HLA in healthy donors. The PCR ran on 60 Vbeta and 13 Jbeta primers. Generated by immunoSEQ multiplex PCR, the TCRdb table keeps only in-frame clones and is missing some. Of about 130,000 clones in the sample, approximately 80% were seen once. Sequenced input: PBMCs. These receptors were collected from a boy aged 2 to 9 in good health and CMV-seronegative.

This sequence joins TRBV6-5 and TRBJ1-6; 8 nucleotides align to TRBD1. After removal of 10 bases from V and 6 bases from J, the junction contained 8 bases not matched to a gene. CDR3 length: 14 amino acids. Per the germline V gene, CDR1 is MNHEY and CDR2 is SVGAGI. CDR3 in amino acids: CATTSDRGNSPLHF. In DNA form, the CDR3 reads TGTGCCACCACATCCGACAGGGGTAATTCACCCCTCCACTTT.

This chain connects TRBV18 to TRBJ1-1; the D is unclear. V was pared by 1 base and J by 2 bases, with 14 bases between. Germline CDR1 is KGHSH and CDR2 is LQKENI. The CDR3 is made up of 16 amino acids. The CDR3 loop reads CASSPREAGFNTEAFF. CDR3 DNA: TGTGCCAGCTCACCACGAGAGGCGGGGTTTAACACTGAAGCTTTCTTT.